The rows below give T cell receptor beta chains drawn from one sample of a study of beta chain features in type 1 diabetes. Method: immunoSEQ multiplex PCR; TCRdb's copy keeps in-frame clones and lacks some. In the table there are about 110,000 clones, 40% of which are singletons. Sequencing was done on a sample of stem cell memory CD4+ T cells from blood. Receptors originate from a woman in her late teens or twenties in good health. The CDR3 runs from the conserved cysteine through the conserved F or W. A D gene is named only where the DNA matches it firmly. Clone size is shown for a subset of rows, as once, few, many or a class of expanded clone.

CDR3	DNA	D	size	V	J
CSVARWQENTGELFF	TGCAGCGTCGCCCGATGGCAGGAGAACACCGGGGAGCTGTTTTTT	-	-	TRBV29-1	TRBJ2-2
CASSLTGYEFTEAFF	TGCGCCAGCAGCTTGACAGGGTATGAGTTCACTGAAGCTTTCTTT	-	-	TRBV5-1	TRBJ1-1
CATLGGVYEQYF	TGTGCCACCCTCGGGGGTGTCTACGAGCAGTACTTC	-	-	TRBV21-1	TRBJ2-7
CASSQDGTASTNEKLFF	TGTGCCAGCAGCCAAGACGGGACAGCGTCAACTAATGAAAAACTGTTTTTT	TRBD1	-	TRBV4-2	TRBJ1-4
CASSLDQRAEFNEQFF	TGTGCCAGCAGCTTGGATCAGCGGGCGGAATTCAATGAGCAGTTCTTC	-	-	TRBV7-6	TRBJ2-1
CASSQGVAGAYNEQFF	TGCGCCAGCAGCCAAGGAGTAGCGGGAGCCTACAATGAGCAGTTCTTC	TRBD2	-	TRBV4-1	TRBJ2-1
CAWSEQRDTQYF	TGTGCCTGGAGTGAACAAAGAGATACGCAGTATTTT	-	-	TRBV30	TRBJ2-3
CSVTRGDTQYF	TGCAGTGTCACCAGGGGTGATACGCAGTATTTT	-	-	TRBV20-1	TRBJ2-3
CASSLAAGGGEQYF	TGTGCCAGCAGCTTAGCGGCGGGGGGCGGCGAGCAGTACTTC	TRBD2	-	TRBV7-3	TRBJ2-7
CASSPWRGEVSGANVLTF	TGCGCCAGCAGCCCTTGGCGAGGGGAGGTTTCTGGGGCCAACGTCCTGACTTTC	-	few	TRBV5-1	TRBJ2-6
CASSLQGGSEQFF	TGTGCCAGCAGCTTGCAGGGGGGATCTGAGCAGTTCTTC	-	few	TRBV5-6	TRBJ2-1
CATSRPGQPNEKLFF	TGTGCCACCAGCAGGCCGGGACAGCCGAATGAAAAACTGTTTTTT	TRBD1	-	TRBV15	TRBJ1-4
CATHRSSYNEQFF	TGTGCCACCCACCGGAGCTCCTACAATGAGCAGTTCTTC	-	few	TRBV6-5	TRBJ2-1
CASSPTGKYEQYF	TGTGCCAGCTCACCTACAGGGAAATACGAGCAGTACTTC	-	-	TRBV18	TRBJ2-7
CASSPQVQETQYF	TGTGCCAGCAGCCCACAGGTCCAAGAGACCCAGTACTTC	-	-	TRBV11-2	TRBJ2-5
CAWSVSRTGSIREAFF	TGTGCCTGGAGTGTATCCAGGACAGGCTCTATCCGTGAAGCTTTCTTT	TRBD1	few	TRBV30	TRBJ1-1
CASNFLRGGGVEQYF	TGTGCCAGCAACTTTTTGCGGGGCGGGGGCGTAGAGCAGTACTTC	-	once	TRBV28	TRBJ2-7
CASSFLAGADSGANVLTF	TGTGCCAGCAGTTTCCTAGCGGGGGCCGACTCTGGGGCCAACGTCCTGACTTTC	TRBD2	-	TRBV27	TRBJ2-6
CASSSTVNTEAFF	TGTGCCAGCAGTTCGACAGTGAACACTGAAGCTTTCTTT	-	-	TRBV28	TRBJ1-1
CASSFGTINIQYF	TGTGCCAGCAGCTTTGGGACTATAAACATTCAGTACTTC	TRBD2	few	TRBV7-2	TRBJ2-4
CASSLMGLGVGTQYF	TGTGCCAGCAGCTTAATGGGACTAGGGGTGGGGACCCAGTACTTC	TRBD2	few	TRBV7-3	TRBJ2-5
CAISESGLYNEQFF	TGTGCCATCAGTGAGTCGGGGCTTTACAATGAGCAGTTCTTC	-	few	TRBV10-3	TRBJ2-1
CASSHPGQAFGETQYF	TGTGCCAGCAGCCATCCGGGACAGGCGTTCGGGGAGACCCAGTACTTC	TRBD1	few	TRBV14	TRBJ2-5
CASSLPGATYEQYF	TGTGCCAGCAGCCTCCCAGGGGCGACCTACGAGCAGTACTTC	-	-	TRBV6-1	TRBJ2-7
CASSRTGTGAYEQYF	TGTGCCAGCAGCCGCACCGGGACAGGGGCCTACGAGCAGTACTTC	TRBD1	few	TRBV7-9	TRBJ2-7
CASSVLEGQAIYEQYF	TGTGCCAGCAGCGTTTTGGAGGGACAGGCGATATACGAGCAGTACTTC	TRBD1	-	TRBV9	TRBJ2-7
CASRRGTSGPTDTQYF	TGCGCCAGCAGAAGAGGGACTAGCGGACCCACAGATACGCAGTATTTT	TRBD2	few	TRBV5-1	TRBJ2-3
CASSPGLAGENIQYF	TGTGCCAGCTCACCGGGGCTAGCGGGAGAGAACATTCAGTACTTC	TRBD2	-	TRBV18	TRBJ2-4
CASSGRWGNTDTQYF	TGTGCCAGCAGCGGTCGATGGGGCAACACAGATACGCAGTATTTT	-	few	TRBV9	TRBJ2-3
CASSRSGSIYGQYF	TGTGCCAGCAGCCGAAGCGGGAGTATATACGGGCAGTACTTC	TRBD2	-	TRBV6-6	TRBJ2-7
CASRSLRSSGMDEQFF	TGTGCCAGCAGATCCCTCAGGAGTAGCGGGATGGATGAGCAGTTCTTC	TRBD2	-	TRBV11-2	TRBJ2-1
CASSQTLGGRPMNTEAFF	TGCGCCAGCAGCCAAACCCTGGGGGGGCGTCCAATGAACACTGAAGCTTTCTTT	-	-	TRBV4-1	TRBJ1-1
CSVFRGGNTGEQYF	TGCAGCGTTTTCCGGGGGGGAAATACGGGGGAGCAGTACTTC	TRBD2	few	TRBV29-1	TRBJ2-7
CASGWAPTQYF	TGTGCCAGCGGGTGGGCCCCTACGCAGTATTTT	-	-	TRBV6-1	TRBJ2-3
CASSLTGYEQFF	TGCGCCAGCAGCTTGACAGGGTATGAGCAGTTCTTC	-	-	TRBV5-1	TRBJ2-1
CASSLGLAENTGELFF	TGTGCCAGCAGCCTCGGACTAGCGGAAAACACCGGGGAGCTGTTTTTT	TRBD2	few	TRBV7-9	TRBJ2-2
CASRGAHRGANEKLFF	TGTGCCAGCAGGGGGGCTCACAGGGGAGCTAATGAAAAACTGTTTTTT	TRBD1	-	TRBV28	TRBJ1-4
CASRGTSGRVNEQFF	TGCGCCAGCAGAGGTACTAGCGGGAGAGTTAATGAGCAGTTCTTC	TRBD2	-	TRBV5-1	TRBJ2-1
CSVGGGKGAYEQYF	TGCAGCGTTGGGGGAGGGAAGGGAGCCTACGAGCAGTACTTC	TRBD2	-	TRBV29-1	TRBJ2-7
CASSPIDSYGYTF	TGTGCCAGCAGCCCGATTGACAGCTATGGCTACACCTTC	-	-	TRBV11-2	TRBJ1-2
CSAGTVYEQYF	TGCAGTGCCGGGACAGTCTACGAGCAGTACTTC	TRBD1	-	TRBV20-1	TRBJ2-7
CASSLYRVWSSTDTQYF	TGTGCCAGCAGTTTGTATCGGGTTTGGTCTAGCACAGATACGCAGTATTTT	-	-	TRBV28	TRBJ2-3
CASSSRWGRPSYEQYF	TGTGCCAGCAGCTCGAGATGGGGGCGGCCCTCCTACGAGCAGTACTTC	-	few	TRBV7-9	TRBJ2-7
CASSTGTLANQPQHF	TGTGCCAGCTCTACAGGGACATTAGCAAATCAGCCCCAGCATTTT	-	once	TRBV19	TRBJ1-5
CASSPSYRGPGYGYTF	TGTGCCAGCAGTCCCTCGTACAGGGGGCCTGGCTATGGCTACACCTTC	TRBD1	-	TRBV6-6	TRBJ1-2
CSVKGLAGFTDTQYF	TGCAGCGTTAAAGGACTAGCGGGGTTCACAGATACGCAGTATTTT	TRBD2	few	TRBV29-1	TRBJ2-3
CASRNLAGVRNEQFF	TGTGCCAGCAGGAACCTAGCGGGAGTCCGCAATGAGCAGTTCTTC	TRBD2	-	TRBV2	TRBJ2-1